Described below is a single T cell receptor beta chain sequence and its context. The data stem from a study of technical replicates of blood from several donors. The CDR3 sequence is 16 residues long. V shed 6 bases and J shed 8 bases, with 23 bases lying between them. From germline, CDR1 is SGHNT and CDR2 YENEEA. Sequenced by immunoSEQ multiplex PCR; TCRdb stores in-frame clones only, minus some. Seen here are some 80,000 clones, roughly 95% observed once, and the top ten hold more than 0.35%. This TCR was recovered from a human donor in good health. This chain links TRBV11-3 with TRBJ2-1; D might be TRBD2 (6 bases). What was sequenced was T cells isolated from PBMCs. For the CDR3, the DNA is TGTGCCAGCAGTTCCCTCGAGACGGGAGAGAGGGATGAGCAGTTCTTC. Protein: CASSSLETGERDEQFF. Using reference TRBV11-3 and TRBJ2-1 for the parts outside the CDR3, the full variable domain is EAGVVQSPRYKIIEKKQPVAFWCNPISGHNTLYWYLQNLGQGPELLIRYENEEAVDDSQLPKDRFSAERLKGVDSTLKIQPAELGDSAVYLCASSSLETGERDEQFFGPGTRLTVL.